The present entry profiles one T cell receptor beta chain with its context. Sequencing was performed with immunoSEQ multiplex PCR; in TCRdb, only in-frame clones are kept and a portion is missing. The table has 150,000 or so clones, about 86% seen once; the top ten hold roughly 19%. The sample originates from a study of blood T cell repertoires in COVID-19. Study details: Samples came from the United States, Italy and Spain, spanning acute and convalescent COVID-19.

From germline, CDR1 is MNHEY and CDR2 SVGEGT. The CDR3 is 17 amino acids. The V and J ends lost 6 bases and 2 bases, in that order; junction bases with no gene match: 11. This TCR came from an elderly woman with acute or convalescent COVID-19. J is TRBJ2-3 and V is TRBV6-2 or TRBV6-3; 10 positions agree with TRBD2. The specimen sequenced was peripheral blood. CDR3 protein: CASSSGLAQRPTDTQYF. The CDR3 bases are TGTGCCAGCAGCTCGGGACTAGCGCAAAGACCCACAGATACGCAGTATTTT.